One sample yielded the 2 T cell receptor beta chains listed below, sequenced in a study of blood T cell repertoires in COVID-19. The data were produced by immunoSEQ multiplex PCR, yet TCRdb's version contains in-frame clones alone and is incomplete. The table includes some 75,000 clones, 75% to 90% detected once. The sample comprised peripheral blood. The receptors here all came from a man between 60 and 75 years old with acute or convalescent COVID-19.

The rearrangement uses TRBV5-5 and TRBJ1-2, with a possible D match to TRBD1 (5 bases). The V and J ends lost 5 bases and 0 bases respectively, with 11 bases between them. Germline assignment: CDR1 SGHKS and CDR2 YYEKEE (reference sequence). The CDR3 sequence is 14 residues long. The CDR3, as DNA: TGTGCCAGCAGGCAAGCAGGGTCTAACTATGGCTACACCTTC. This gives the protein CASRQAGSNYGYTF.

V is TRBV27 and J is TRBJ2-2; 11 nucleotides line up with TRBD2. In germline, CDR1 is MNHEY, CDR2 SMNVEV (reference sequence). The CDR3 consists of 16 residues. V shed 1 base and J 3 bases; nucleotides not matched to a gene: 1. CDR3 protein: CASSLLLAGDTGELFF. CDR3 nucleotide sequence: TGTGCCAGCAGTTTATTACTAGCGGGAGACACCGGGGAGCTGTTTTTT.